One and the same sample provided the 12 T cell receptor beta chains below, sequenced in a study of Graves' ophthalmopathy and Graves' hyperthyroidism. Amplified material comprised TCR beta CDR3 regions derived from RNA transcripts. RT-PCR in the first round used HTBI primers; a second-round multiplex PCR followed. One entry per CDR3 protein, called by TCRdb with MiXCR from the multiplex PCR reads. The table has approximately 1.2 million distinct CDR3 sequences, about 36% seen once; the top ten hold 11%. The source material was peripheral blood or thyroid tissue (not recorded which). The receptors stem from an adult man with Graves' hyperthyroidism.

V usage is TRBV7-9 and J usage is TRBJ2-7; perhaps TRBD1 as D (6 bases). CDR3 length: 15 amino acids. Germline V lookup: CDR1 SEHNR, CDR2 FQNEAQ (reference sequence). The V end was cut by 5 bases, the J end by 6 bases, with 20 bases between. CDR3 amino acids: CASSPPGQGIPEQYF. In nucleotides, the CDR3 is TGTGCCAGCAGCCCCCCGGGGCAGGGGATACCCGAGCAGTACTTC.

This clonotype was recorded at least ten times. CDR3 amino acids: CASSAGQLTGELFF. The CDR3 DNA follows: TGTGCCAGCAGTGCGGGACAGCTCACCGGGGAGCTGTTTTTT. The gene calls are TRBV2 and TRBJ2-2, with 7 bases identical to TRBD1. J lost 4 bases, V lost 4 bases, and 3 bases had no gene match. The CDR3 is made up of 14 amino acids. From germline, CDR1 is SNHLY and CDR2 FYNNEI.

This clonotype was seen many times. V and J are TRBV28 and TRBJ1-1; unclear D gene. Looked up from germline, CDR1 is MDHEN and CDR2 is SYDVKM. The CDR3 sequence is 12 residues long. V lost 3 bases, J lost 7 bases, and 9 bases lay in between. Here the CDR3 DNA reads TGTGCCAGCAGTTTGGCCCTAAATGAAGCTTTCTTT. Encoded protein: CASSLALNEAFF.

This clonotype turned up a few times. The genes are TRBV28 and TRBJ2-4; no reliable D call. Trimming stripped 3 bases from V and 11 bases from J, with 8 bases between. The germline V gene has CDR1 MDHEN and CDR2 SYDVKM. CDR3 length equals 11 residues. Here the CDR3 reads CASSFWGFQYF. For the CDR3, the DNA is TGTGCCAGCAGTTTCTGGGGTTTTCAGTACTTC.

This clonotype was recorded at least ten times. The chain links TRBV11-2 to TRBJ1-1; D is uncertain. The CDR3 contains 14 residues. Germline CDR1 SGHAT, CDR2 FQNNGV. Trimming cost V 0 bases and J 5 bases, with 10 bases left between them. CDR3 in amino acids: CASSLDPVGTEAFF. CDR3 nucleotide sequence: TGTGCCAGCAGCTTAGATCCCGTGGGAACTGAAGCTTTCTTT.

The table lists this clonotype with a few counts. This chain links TRBV6-2 or TRBV6-3 with TRBJ2-2; D is undetermined. CDR3 length equals 13 residues. The germline V and J ends were trimmed by 0 bases and 4 bases, with 3 bases remaining between them. Germline V gene data show CDR1 as MNHEY and CDR2 as SVGEGT. The CDR3 loop reads CASSYSTTGELFF. For the CDR3, the DNA is TGTGCCAGCAGTTACTCCACCACCGGGGAGCTGTTTTTT.

This clonotype was detected only a few times. The chain employs TRBV20-1 and TRBJ2-2; TRBD2 matches at 11 bases. Germline CDR1 reads DFQATT; CDR2 reads SNEGSKA (reference sequence). Unmatched junction bases numbered 3, after V lost 1 base and J lost 2 bases. CDR3 size: 16 residues. CDR3 sequence reads: CSARVGTSGNTGELFF. CDR3 DNA: TGCAGTGCTAGAGTCGGGACTAGCGGCAACACCGGGGAGCTGTTTTTT.

This clonotype was found once. The CDR3 carries no conserved terminal phenylalanine or tryptophan, so it likely arises from a read error. The DNA is left out, because the CDR3 cannot be placed on it with certainty; the CDR3 is given as TCRdb lists it. J is TRBJ1-3 and V is TRBV10-3; no DNA check was done on the table's D call, TRBD1. The germline V gene encodes CDR1 ENHRY and CDR2 SYGVKD. The CDR3 is 10 residues long, counting both termini. CDR3 region: CAIRAGQGYT.

The chain has TRBV5-1 and TRBJ1-1; D may be TRBD1 (5 bases). Trimming shortened V by 1 base and J by 0 bases, and 13 bases separated the two germline ends. The CDR3 extends over 16 amino acids. The germline gives CDR1 SGHRS, CDR2 YFSETQ. CDR3 amino acids: CASSLPRTTMNTEAFF. The CDR3 DNA sequence: TGCGCCAGCAGCTTGCCGCGGACAACAATGAACACTGAAGCTTTCTTT.

On this clonotype: The CDR3 does not end in the conserved phenylalanine or tryptophan, so this is likely a read error. The limits of the CDR3 on the DNA are not certain, so only TCRdb's listed CDR3 is given. The chain has TRBV4-3 and TRBJ2-7; the D call of TRBD1 is as the table states it, not checked on the DNA. The CDR3 comprises 8 residues, both ends counted. Germline CDR1 LGHNA, CDR2 YSLEER. Here the CDR3 reads CASSQDWT.

In its sample, this clonotype was seen many times. The rearrangement links TRBV20-1 to TRBJ1-2; 12 nucleotides agree with TRBD1. This CDR3 contains 15 residues. Trimming cost V 3 bases and J 7 bases; bases outside gene matches: 9. Germline V gene sequence: CDR1 DFQATT, CDR2 SNEGSKA (reference sequence). CDR3 DNA sequence: TGCAGTGCTAGGCCTCCGGGACAGGGGGCCGGTGGCTACACCTTC. It codes for CSARPPGQGAGGYTF.

The sample holds many counts of this clonotype. The chain employs TRBV20-1 and TRBJ2-7, with 7 bases identical to TRBD1. J was trimmed by 3 bases and V by 3 bases; bases with no gene match: 5. This CDR3 has 13 amino acids. Per germline, CDR1 DFQATT and CDR2 SNEGSKA (reference sequence). In DNA form, the CDR3 reads TGCAGTGCTAGGTGGGACAGATTCTACGAGCAGTACTTC. Encoded protein: CSARWDRFYEQYF.